These 5 T cell receptor beta chains came from one sample sequenced in a study of human T cells and chemical hapten exposure. TCRdb called the RACE reads again in MiXCR, with one record for every CDR3 protein. The sample contains some 50,000 distinct CDR3 sequences, 4% to 4.5% of which appear only once. The time point here: healthy volunteer bleed at 2 weeks. Extraction of total RNA was performed on unfractionated whole blood. Sequencing was done on a sample of whole blood. Source of these receptors: a human donor in good health. Some clones in this sample may be carry-over from other donors' samples.

About this clonotype itself: The junction departs from germline at one end; a sequencing error may be responsible. J is TRBJ2-4 and V is TRBV10-2, with TRBD2 matching over 10 bases. CDR3 size: 15 residues. The germline CDR1 and CDR2 sequences are WSHSY and SAAADI. The CDR3 region is CASGTSEVAENIQYF. The CDR3 DNA reads as TGCGCCAGTGGGACTAGCGAGGTAGCCGAAAACATTCAGTACTTC.

This clonotype was recorded many times. The chain uses TRBV9 and TRBJ2-7, with D perhaps TRBD1 (5 bases). V was pared by 0 bases and J by 5 bases, with 15 bases between. Germline CDR1 is SGDLS and CDR2 is YYNGEE. This CDR3 has 15 residues. Here the CDR3 DNA reads TGTGCCAGCAGCGTAGGGGGCGATGGCACCCACGAGCAGTACTTC. This codes for CASSVGGDGTHEQYF.

This clonotype was counted only a few times. The chain has TRBV9 and TRBJ2-2, with TRBD2 as a possible D gene (6 bases). The CDR3 contains 17 residues. Germline V gene sequence: CDR1 SGDLS, CDR2 YYNGEE. V was cut by 3 bases and J by 0 bases, with 15 bases left in between. CDR3 region: CASSALLGLANTGELFF. DNA for the CDR3: TGTGCCAGCAGCGCACTATTGGGACTCGCGAACACCGGGGAGCTGTTTTTT.

The V gene is TRBV5-6, the J gene TRBJ1-5; 9 bases are shared with TRBD1. The length of the CDR3 is 16 residues. CDR1 and CDR2 from the germline V gene are SGHDT and YYEEEE. With V trimmed by 4 bases and J by 1 base, 6 bases remained unmatched. The CDR3 DNA reads TGTGCCAGCAGCCACAGACAGGGGGTGAGCAATCAGCCCCAGCATTTT. Amino acids: CASSHRQGVSNQPQHF. Full variable domain (outside the CDR3, taken from reference TRBV5-6 and TRBJ1-5): DAGVTQSPTHLIKTRGQQVTLRCSPKSGHDTVSWYQQALGQGPQFIFQYYEEEERQRGNFPDRFSGHQFPNYSSELNVNALLLGDSALYLCASSHRQGVSNQPQHFGDGTRLSIL.

The genes are TRBV29-1 and TRBJ2-5; D remains ambiguous. CDR1 is SQVTM, CDR2 ANQGSEA, per germline. The CDR3 contains 15 residues. V gave up 6 bases and J gave up 5 bases, with 22 bases separating them. The DNA for the CDR3 is TGCAGCGTAACCTCCTTAGCCCGGCCGGGCGAGACCCAGTACTTC. It encodes CSVTSLARPGETQYF.